This T cell receptor beta chain is from a study of blood T cell repertoires in COVID-19. In the study overall: Samples representing acute and convalescent COVID-19 were sourced from the United States, Italy and Spain. Sample material is recorded as cDNA or gDNA derived from T cells, B-cell-depleted T cells, or PBMCs.

Germline loops: CDR1 LGHDT, CDR2 YNNKEL (reference sequence). With 0 bases removed from V and 3 bases from J, the gap between germline ends came to 12 bases. The CDR3 length is 15 residues. In the authors' methods: The assay estimated nucleated cells by amplifying reference gene primers. Profiling relied on immunoSEQ multiplex PCR, and the TCRdb table lists in-frame clones only, not all of them. From that table come the V and J calls and clone size; the DNA was used to work out D and trimming. The table has 210,000 or so clones, roughly 81% seen once. The chain joins TRBV3-1 (or the pseudogene TRBV3-2) to TRBJ2-7; possible D gene TRBD2, 6 bases. The receptor was derived from an older woman with active or convalescent COVID-19. What was sequenced was peripheral blood. The CDR3 nucleotides read TGTGCCAGCAGCCAAGATACGGGAGTCGGCTACGAGCAGTACTTC. Protein: CASSQDTGVGYEQYF.